This TCR beta chain comes out of a study of CD8+CD57+ T cells in acquired aplastic anemia. Profiling that covered TCR beta VDJ and CDR3 relied on genomic DNA as its template. Each CDR3 protein gets one entry after TCRdb re-called the reads with MiXCR. The table includes 150,000 to 200,000 distinct CDR3 sequences, roughly half detected once. CD8+CD57+ cell expansion, shown by flow cytometry, had occurred in the patients selected for sequencing. There was no therapy given to any patient before the blood sampling took place. Germline lookup yields CDR1 SNHLY and CDR2 FYNNEI. V gave up 4 bases and J gave up 4 bases, with 6 bases separating them. The CDR3 consists of 12 residues.

The chain combines TRBV2 with TRBJ2-3, with D perhaps TRBD2 (5 bases). Material for sequencing was sorted CD4+, CD8+, or CD8+CD57+ T cells (not recorded which) from PBMCs. This clonotype was obtained from a human donor with aplastic anemia. The CDR3 DNA is TGTGCCAGCAGTGTGCGGGCAGATACGCAGTATTTT. Protein product: CASSVRADTQYF.